This T cell receptor (beta chain) was documented in a study of blood T cell repertoires in COVID-19. The method was immunoSEQ multiplex PCR; TCRdb's version includes in-frame clones alone and lacks a portion of them. The sample lists about 270,000 clones; less than 95% were seen once. Participants classified as exposed had met a COVID-19 case within 2 weeks before study entry. The CDR3 has 17 residues. CDR1 is MNHEY and CDR2 is SMNVEV in the germline V gene (reference sequence). Trimming removed 2 bases from V and 6 bases from J, with 22 bases in between. The clonotype comes from a man aged 40-50 years who had been exposed to COVID-19. This chain uses TRBV27 with TRBJ1-1; D gene unclear. Source material: PBMCs or T cells enriched from blood (not recorded which). The CDR3 DNA reads TGTGCCAGCAGTTTAAAGGGTCCGGGAGGAGATCTACCTGAAGCTTTCTTT. Translation: CASSLKGPGGDLPEAFF.